Following are 5 T cell receptor beta chains from one sample sequenced in a study of technical replicates of blood from a few donors. The repertoire was sequenced with immunoSEQ multiplex PCR; TCRdb's copy has only in-frame clones and lacks some. In the table there are 30,000 to 40,000 clones, roughly nine tenths of which are singletons. Material: PBMCs. Receptors originate from a human donor in good health. Some clones in this sample may be carry-over from other donors' samples.

The chain uses TRBV14 and TRBJ2-7, with D maybe TRBD2 (6 bases). Germline CDR1 reads SGHDN; CDR2 reads FVKESK. The CDR3 runs 13 residues. The germline V and J ends were trimmed by 8 bases and 2 bases, with 13 bases remaining between them. Written as DNA, the CDR3 is TGTGCCAGCCCCCTTAGCGGCCCCTACGAGCAGTACTTC. Amino acids: CASPLSGPYEQYF.

This clone was observed a few times. The chain is built from TRBV4-1 and TRBJ2-6; no clear D. Trimming left V 4 bases short and J 3 bases short, with 13 bases between. Germline V gives CDR1 MGHRA, CDR2 YSYEKL. The CDR3 is 16 amino acids. Written as DNA, the CDR3 is TGCGCCAGCAGCCCTTCACCAGGTGGTGGGGCCAACGTCCTGACTTTC. Translated: CASSPSPGGGANVLTF.

This clone was counted between two and nine times. The V and J genes are TRBV6-4 and TRBJ2-7, with 15 bases lining up with TRBD2. In germline, CDR1 is MRHNA, CDR2 SNTAGT. The CDR3 covers 16 residues. Trimming cost V 5 bases and J 5 bases; bases outside gene matches: 7. CDR3 amino acids: CASSRTSGGAGDEQYF. The CDR3 nucleotides are TGTGCCAGCAGTAGGACTAGCGGGGGGGCTGGAGACGAGCAGTACTTC.

This clone is a singleton in its sample. The chain has TRBV5-6 and TRBJ2-1; 9 bases are shared with TRBD2. Germline V CDR1 and CDR2: SGHDT, YYEEEE. The CDR3 contains 15 residues. Losses at the gene ends were 5 bases for V and 2 bases for J; bases not matched to a gene: 5. The CDR3 sequence is CASRGAGGTYNEQFF. CDR3 coding DNA: TGTGCCAGCAGAGGAGCGGGAGGTACCTACAATGAGCAGTTCTTC.

The chain joins TRBV4-2 to TRBJ2-2; 11 nucleotides line up with TRBD1. Per germline, CDR1 LGHNA and CDR2 YNFKEQ. The CDR3 loop spans 16 amino acids. V shed 1 base and J 7 bases; nucleotides not matched to a gene: 5. The CDR3 DNA reads TGTGCCAGCAGCCAAGCCGGGACAGGGGGATTCGGGGAGCTGTTTTTT. This translates into CASSQAGTGGFGELFF.